The source of this TCR beta chain is a study of cytomegalovirus exposure and HLA in healthy donors (dated 2017 in TCRdb). Regarding the study in general: An earlier analysis of approximately 640 of the donors reported more than 250 Gb of sequence data and 100 million to 130 million unique TCR beta sequences from roughly 180 million T cells. The study profiled the T cell repertoires of more than 500 subjects by immunosequencing and related them to cytomegalovirus serostatus. An earlier analysis of 587 of the donors used high-throughput TCR beta sequencing to judge whether each TCR beta V gene segment behaved as functional or pseudogenic. In the later analysis, no new phenotypic data were used to find candidate immune exposures; instead, reliance was placed on TCR beta sequences and their occurrence across donors. High-throughput TCR immunosequencing, statistical association of individual TCRs with disease status, and machine learning were combined to predict cytomegalovirus infection status. Approximately 300 gigabases of sequencing data and roughly 80 million unique TCR sequences made up an early release that covered 500 to 700 HLA-typed donors. The study aimed to test whether signatures of past pathogen exposure could be identified by cataloging public T cell receptors. The number of typed donors differed by locus: about 629-630 for A, B, C, DRB1 and DQB1; 500 to 550 for DQA1; roughly 600 for DPA1; and approximately 450 for DPB1. In a later genetic analysis, genome-wide SNP genotypes for 398 of the 666 donors were used, and that subset was treated as a discovery cohort. On average, around 240,000 unique TCR beta nucleotide sequences were sequenced per donor among fewer than 500 genotyped donors of the cohort, with approximately 18% of those sequences being non-productive. Alongside the repertoire data, information on donor age, sex, ethnicity and CMV serostatus was compiled. Because of strong linkage in the cohort, four to six DR-DQ haplotypes were treated as single units for association and clustering. All discovery cohort repertoires had been generated on a single sequencing platform. Besides the first cohort of 550 to 750 subjects, a separate validation cohort made up of roughly 130 different subjects was used. A later analysis re-examined previously published TCR beta repertoires from just over 650 donors and added high-resolution HLA genotyping to investigate patterns of TCR occurrence. HLA typing included class I and class II loci at four-digit resolution. Among the roughly 400 genotyped donors, about 83% belonged to the genetic ancestry cluster associated with self-reported Caucasian donors.

The germline ends are 16 bases apart after V is trimmed by 0 bases and J by 8 bases. The germline V gene (reference sequence) sets CDR1 to LNHNV and CDR2 to YYDKDF. Including the terminal cysteine and phenylalanine, the CDR3 comprises 16 residues. The entry retains the CDR3 DNA only, 48 bases that are in frame from base 1. The cohort comprised 710 or so healthy bone marrow donors. At the time of sampling, all cohort members were nominally healthy, though unrecorded immune exposures were likely present. The donor was CMV seropositive and belonged to the group of 250 to 300 seropositive cohort members. A peripheral blood sample was provided by each donor, and peripheral blood mononuclear cells were used for TCR beta sequencing. The Qiagen DNeasy Blood Extraction Kit was used to extract genomic DNA from the blood cell samples. Beyond this particular receptor, the publication reports: The cohort was sequenced for TCR beta chains only, and without alpha or paired-chain data the features that could be detected were limited. In an earlier analysis of about 540 of the donors, most TCR beta V segments were observed in productive rearrangements about 90% or about 30% of the time, broadly matching IMGT annotations. In vitro tests confirmed that a few of the cytomegalovirus-associated TCR beta chains recognize cytomegalovirus antigens. It was suggested by the authors that the approach could potentially be generalized to other disease states and immunological phenotypes. Because HLA typing was missing for some donors at each locus, association tests included only the typed subset. The earlier analysis of fewer than 750 of the donors excluded over 15 rarely observed V segments, including chromosome 9 orphons, because counts were too low. The classifier was reported to diagnose cytomegalovirus status with high specificity and sensitivity in both the original and validation cohorts. Specific HLA alleles were associated with over 15,000 TCR beta sequences at a false discovery rate of 0.05 in a later analysis. In the study, around 160 TCR beta chains were listed as associated with cytomegalovirus. Immune exposure information for the cohort was limited to CMV serostatus. Most TCR sequences were observed very rarely across donors, whereas some public TCRs were present in many individuals. A group of highly shared sequence variants was considered likely to be a technical artifact of the sequencing pipeline. Some IMGT-functional V segments, including TRBV6-2 and TRBV6-3, could not be told apart with the 87-base-pair reads, so those segments were excluded. A later genetic analysis associated a missense DCLRE1C variant with V-gene and J-gene trimming of TCR beta chains, and an independent cohort replicated the association. A later analysis reported that several top co-occurrence clusters appeared linked to parvovirus B19, influenza, CMV and Epstein-Barr virus. A later analysis found that most CMV-associated TCR beta chains appeared HLA-restricted, with HLA associations seemingly driven largely by CMV exposure. A further reported finding was that TCR beta sequences accurately predicted the HLA-A and HLA-B alleles for most subjects in the first cohort. Correlated functional status among segregating V segments might reflect linkage disequilibrium, but an unknown experimental factor could not be ruled out. When HLA alleles, especially DR and DQ, strongly co-occurred, attributing TCR associations to individual alleles was difficult. In a later analysis, the rate of TCR association differed among HLA loci, with DRB1 alleles having the most associated TCRs and HLA-C alleles having the fewest. In a later genetic analysis, fewer N-insertions in productive TCRs were reported among donors in an Asian-associated ancestry cluster than the 666-donor mean. Presence/absence analyses assumed roughly uniform sequencing depth across donors, an assumption that may not hold. Compared with equally common non-associated chains, HLA-associated TCR beta chains in a later analysis were more clonally expanded and had lower generation probabilities.

For this clone: What this receptor recognizes is not known. No much larger clone exists at a distance of one base, and base qualities are not known.

Library prep was done by the immunoSEQ multiplex PCR assay. For the multiplex PCR, a mixture combining 60 forward primers for TCR Vbeta segments and 13 reverse primers for TCR Jbeta segments was used. Amplification of the CDR3 region of rearranged TCR beta genes was performed with a multiplex PCR assay on genomic DNA. The amplified TCR beta libraries were sequenced on the Illumina HiSeq System as 87-base-pair reads. Per the source publication's procedure: A later analysis counted 65 million to 90 million unique TCR beta chains across the 640 or so repertoires, and some 11 million of these chains were shared by at least two donors. Raw reads were error-corrected and collapsed into unique sequences with a nearest-neighbor algorithm that merged closely related sequences to remove PCR and sequencing errors. To assign V, D and J gene segments, CDR3 sequences were aligned to IMGT reference sequences. For a sequence to be retained, a match of at least six nucleotides was required to both a V gene segment and a J gene segment. A rearrangement was called productive if the CDR3 had no stop codons and remained in frame with V and J, and every other rearrangement was called non-productive. Following IMGT convention, CDR3 was defined as the stretch from the second conserved V-encoded cysteine up to the conserved J-encoded phenylalanine. The earlier analysis of around 640 of the donors excluded sequences that lacked an unambiguous match to a single V gene segment. An earlier analysis of just under 600 of the donors called V segments functional above 56.7% productive rearrangements and segregating when the between-donor standard deviation exceeded 5%. A statistical classification framework was built to diagnose cytomegalovirus status from the catalog of TCR beta chain sequences. In a later analysis, V and J genes were assigned by comparing TCR nucleotide sequences against IMGT/GENE-DB human TR gene sequences. Using the TCRdist pipeline, a later analysis assigned CDR3 sequences along with most-parsimonious VDJ recombination scenarios. In a later analysis, every TCR beta chain was defined by the combination of its CDR3 amino acid sequence and its V-gene family, and reads without a unique V-gene family were dropped. In a later analysis, fewer than 600 highly shared, low-generation-probability nucleotide sequences were removed to address suspected cross-contamination and a sequencing artifact. A later analysis calculated a clonal expansion index for each public chain from normalized within-repertoire ranks of inferred template counts. In a later analysis, generation probabilities were computed using a VDJ recombination model fitted to out-of-frame rearrangements, and the results were checked against IGoR. A later analysis scored TCR-TCR, TCR-HLA and TCR-CMV co-occurrence with hypergeometric tests, applying a repertoire-size bias correction to TCR pairs. To estimate false discovery rates, a later analysis permuted the HLA or CMV assignments 20 times. In a later analysis, co-occurring TCRs were grouped with DBSCAN, and TCRdist sequence similarity was added when clustering was performed within HLA-allele-positive subsets. Repertoires with fewer than 30,000 or more than 120,000 public chains were left out of co-occurrence clustering, as were five repertoires with anomalous nucleotide sharing. This is the immuneACCESS table as TCRdb keeps it, with only in-frame sequences that have V and J called. A part of the clones is gone; compared with another copy, unresolved V genes explain less than half, and the rest is unexplained. The V and J calls and the clone size are those of that table, but D and trimming were determined from the DNA. The sample table lists under 200,000 clones, 84% of them with a count of one. The ten largest account for 2% to 3% of the sample.

The chain is made from TRBV15 and TRBJ1-4; TRBD1 is a possible D gene, resting on 5 matching bases. Sequencing was performed on PBMCs. The sequence derives from a woman aged 50 to 60 in good health and CMV-seropositive. The nucleotide sequence is TGTGCCACCAGCAGAGATCGGACAAACGTCGGGGAAAAACTGTTTTTT. Translated, this is CATSRDRTNVGEKLFF.